This T cell receptor beta chain stems from a study of memory CD4+ T cells and cytomegalovirus serostatus. Findings and caveats of the study: About 40% of the 164 known CMV-associated TCRbeta sequences appeared in CD4+ memory.

Of note for this clone: The antigen is undetermined.

TCRdb keeps only in-frame clones here, not all; method: immunoSEQ multiplex PCR. The repertoire holds 45,000 to 55,000 clones, with roughly four fifths as singletons. This CDR3 has 16 residues. In germline, CDR1 is SGHAT, CDR2 FQDESV (reference sequence). V was shortened by 0 bases and J by 0 bases, with 12 bases between the two germline ends. Single viable CD3+CD4+CD8-CD45RO+ cells were sorted as the memory CD4+ T cells. This TCR was recovered from an adult in good health and CMV-seronegative. The rearrangement uses TRBV11-1 and TRBJ2-7, with D perhaps being TRBD1 or TRBD2 (5 bases each). Material: memory CD4+ T cells from blood. The CDR3 DNA reads TGTGCCAGCAGCTTAGCGCTGGGGACGAGCTCCTACGAGCAGTACTTC. Translated, it gives CASSLALGTSSYEQYF.